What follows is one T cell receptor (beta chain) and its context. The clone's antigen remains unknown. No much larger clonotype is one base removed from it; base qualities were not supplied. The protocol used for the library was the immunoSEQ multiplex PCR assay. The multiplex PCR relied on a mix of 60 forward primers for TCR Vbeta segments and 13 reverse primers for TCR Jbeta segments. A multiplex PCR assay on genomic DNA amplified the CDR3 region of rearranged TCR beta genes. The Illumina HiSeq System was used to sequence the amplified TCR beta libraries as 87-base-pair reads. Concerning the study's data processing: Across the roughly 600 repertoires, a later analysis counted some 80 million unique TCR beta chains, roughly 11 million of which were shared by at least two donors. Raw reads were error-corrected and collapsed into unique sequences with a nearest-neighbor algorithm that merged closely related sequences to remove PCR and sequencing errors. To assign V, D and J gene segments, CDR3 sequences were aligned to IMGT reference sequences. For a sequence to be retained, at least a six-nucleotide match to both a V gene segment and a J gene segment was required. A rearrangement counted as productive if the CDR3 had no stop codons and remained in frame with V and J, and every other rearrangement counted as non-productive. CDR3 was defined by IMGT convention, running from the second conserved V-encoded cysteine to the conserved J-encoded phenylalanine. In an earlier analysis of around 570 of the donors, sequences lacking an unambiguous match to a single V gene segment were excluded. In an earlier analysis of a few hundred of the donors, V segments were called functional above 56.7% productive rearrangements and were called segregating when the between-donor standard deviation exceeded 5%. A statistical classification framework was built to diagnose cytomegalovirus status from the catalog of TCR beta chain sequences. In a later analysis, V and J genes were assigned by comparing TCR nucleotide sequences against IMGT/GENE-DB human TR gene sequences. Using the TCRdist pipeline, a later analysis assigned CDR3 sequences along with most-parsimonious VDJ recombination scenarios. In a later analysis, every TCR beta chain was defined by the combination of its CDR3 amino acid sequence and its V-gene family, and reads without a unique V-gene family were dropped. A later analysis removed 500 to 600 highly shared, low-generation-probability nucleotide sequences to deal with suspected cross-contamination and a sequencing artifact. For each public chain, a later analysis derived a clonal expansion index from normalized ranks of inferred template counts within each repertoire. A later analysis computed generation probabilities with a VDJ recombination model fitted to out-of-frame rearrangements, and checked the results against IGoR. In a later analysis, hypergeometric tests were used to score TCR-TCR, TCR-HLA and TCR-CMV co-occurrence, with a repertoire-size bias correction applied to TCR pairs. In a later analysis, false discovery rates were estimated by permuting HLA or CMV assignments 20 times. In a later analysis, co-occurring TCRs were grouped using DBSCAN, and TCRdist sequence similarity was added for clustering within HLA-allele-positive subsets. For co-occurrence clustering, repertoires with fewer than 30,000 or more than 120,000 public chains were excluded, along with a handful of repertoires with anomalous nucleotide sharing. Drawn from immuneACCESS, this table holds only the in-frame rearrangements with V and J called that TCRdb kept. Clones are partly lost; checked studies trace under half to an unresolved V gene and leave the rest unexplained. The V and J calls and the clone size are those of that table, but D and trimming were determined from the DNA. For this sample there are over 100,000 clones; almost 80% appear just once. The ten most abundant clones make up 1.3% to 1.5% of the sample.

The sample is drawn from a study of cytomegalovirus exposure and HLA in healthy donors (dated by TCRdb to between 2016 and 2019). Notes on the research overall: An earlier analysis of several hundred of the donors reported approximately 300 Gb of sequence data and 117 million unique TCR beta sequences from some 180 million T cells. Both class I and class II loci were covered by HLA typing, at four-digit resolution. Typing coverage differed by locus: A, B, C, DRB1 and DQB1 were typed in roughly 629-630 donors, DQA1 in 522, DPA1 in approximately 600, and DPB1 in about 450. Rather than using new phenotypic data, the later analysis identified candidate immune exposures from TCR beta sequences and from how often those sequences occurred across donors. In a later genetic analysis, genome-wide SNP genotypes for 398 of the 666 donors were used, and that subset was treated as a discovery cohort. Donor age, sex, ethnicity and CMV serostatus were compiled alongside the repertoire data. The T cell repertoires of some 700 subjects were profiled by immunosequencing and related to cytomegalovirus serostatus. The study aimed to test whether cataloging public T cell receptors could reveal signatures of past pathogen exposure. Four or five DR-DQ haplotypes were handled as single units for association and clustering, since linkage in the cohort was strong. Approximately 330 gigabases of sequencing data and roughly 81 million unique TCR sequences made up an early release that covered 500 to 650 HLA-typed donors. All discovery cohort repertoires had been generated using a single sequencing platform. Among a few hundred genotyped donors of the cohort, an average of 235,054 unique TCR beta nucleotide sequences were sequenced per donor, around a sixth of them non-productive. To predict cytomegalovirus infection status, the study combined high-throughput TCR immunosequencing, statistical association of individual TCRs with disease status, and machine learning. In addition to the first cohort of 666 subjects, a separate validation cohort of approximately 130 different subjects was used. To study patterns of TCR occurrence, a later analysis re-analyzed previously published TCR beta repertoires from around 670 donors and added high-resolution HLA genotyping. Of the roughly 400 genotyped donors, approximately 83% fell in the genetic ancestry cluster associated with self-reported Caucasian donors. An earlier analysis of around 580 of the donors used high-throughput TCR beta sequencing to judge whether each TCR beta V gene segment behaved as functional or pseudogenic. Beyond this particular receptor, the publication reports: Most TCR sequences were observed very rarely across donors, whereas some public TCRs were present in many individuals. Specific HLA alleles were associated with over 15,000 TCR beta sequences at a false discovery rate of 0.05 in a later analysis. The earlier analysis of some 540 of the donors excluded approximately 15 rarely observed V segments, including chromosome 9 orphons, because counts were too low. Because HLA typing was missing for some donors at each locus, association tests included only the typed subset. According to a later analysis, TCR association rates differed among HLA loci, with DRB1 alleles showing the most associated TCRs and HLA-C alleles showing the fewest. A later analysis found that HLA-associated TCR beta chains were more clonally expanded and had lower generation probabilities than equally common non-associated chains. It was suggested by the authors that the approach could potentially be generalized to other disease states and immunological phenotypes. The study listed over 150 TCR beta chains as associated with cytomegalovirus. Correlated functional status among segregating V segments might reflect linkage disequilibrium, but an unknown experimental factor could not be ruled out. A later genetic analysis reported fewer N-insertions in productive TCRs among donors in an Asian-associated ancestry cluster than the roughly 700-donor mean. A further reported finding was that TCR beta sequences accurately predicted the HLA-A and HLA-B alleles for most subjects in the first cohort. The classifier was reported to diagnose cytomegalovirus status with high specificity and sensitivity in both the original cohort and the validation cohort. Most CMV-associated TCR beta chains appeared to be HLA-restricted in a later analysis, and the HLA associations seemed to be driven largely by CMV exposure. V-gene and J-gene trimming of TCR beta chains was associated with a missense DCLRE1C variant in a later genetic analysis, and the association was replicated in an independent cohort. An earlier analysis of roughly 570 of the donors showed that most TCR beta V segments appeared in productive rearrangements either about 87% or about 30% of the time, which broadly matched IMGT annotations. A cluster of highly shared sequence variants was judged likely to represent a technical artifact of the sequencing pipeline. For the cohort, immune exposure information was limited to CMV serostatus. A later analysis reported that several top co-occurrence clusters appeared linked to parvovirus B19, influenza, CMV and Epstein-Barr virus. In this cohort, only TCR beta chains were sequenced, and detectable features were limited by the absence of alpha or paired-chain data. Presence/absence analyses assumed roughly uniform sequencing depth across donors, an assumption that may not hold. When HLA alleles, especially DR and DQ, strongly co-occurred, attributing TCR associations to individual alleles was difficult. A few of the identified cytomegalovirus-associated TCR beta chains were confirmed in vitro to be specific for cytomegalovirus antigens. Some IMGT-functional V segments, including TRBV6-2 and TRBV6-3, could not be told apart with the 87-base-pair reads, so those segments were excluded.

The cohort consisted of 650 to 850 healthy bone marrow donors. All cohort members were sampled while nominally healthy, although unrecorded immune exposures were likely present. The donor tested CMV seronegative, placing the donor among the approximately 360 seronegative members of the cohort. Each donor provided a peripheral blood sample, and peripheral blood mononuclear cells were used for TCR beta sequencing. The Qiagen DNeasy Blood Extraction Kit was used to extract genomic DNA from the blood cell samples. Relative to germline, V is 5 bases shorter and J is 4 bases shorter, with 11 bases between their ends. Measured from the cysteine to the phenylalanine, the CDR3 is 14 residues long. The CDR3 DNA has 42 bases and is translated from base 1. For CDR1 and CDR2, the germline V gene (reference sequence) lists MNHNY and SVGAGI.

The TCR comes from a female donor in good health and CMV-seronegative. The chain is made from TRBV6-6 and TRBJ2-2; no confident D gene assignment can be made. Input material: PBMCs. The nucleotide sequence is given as TGTGCCAGCAGTCTGACTCTTTTCACCGGGGAGCTGTTTTTT. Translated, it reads CASSLTLFTGELFF.